These 14 T cell receptor beta chains originate from one sample sequenced in a study of T-cell reconstitution after alpha-beta-depleted transplantation in children. Library preparation (for TCRbeta) was performed with unique molecular identifiers. Via MiXCR, TCRdb re-called the PCR reads, giving one row per CDR3 protein. This table has 70,000 to 95,000 distinct CDR3 sequences, more than 10% appearing once. The sequencing here drew on PBMCs from the stem cell graft donor, taken from the stem cell graft. These receptors were collected from a human donor who donated a stem cell graft to a child with inherited bone marrow failure.

This clonotype has ten or more counts. The genes are TRBV5-4 and TRBJ2-3; the match to TRBD2 covers 8 bases. J was trimmed by 2 bases and V by 4 bases; bases with no gene match: 9. There are 16 residues in the CDR3. The germline CDR1 and CDR2 sequences are SGHNT and YYREEE (reference sequence). This CDR3 reads CASSPREGLDTDTQYF. The CDR3 DNA follows: TGTGCCAGCAGCCCTCGGGAGGGCTTAGACACAGATACGCAGTATTTT.

In this sample, this clonotype turned up many times. The CDR3: CASSLVVTSGTYNEQFF. The CDR3, as DNA: TGTGCCAGCAGCTTAGTTGTGACTAGCGGGACCTACAATGAGCAGTTCTTC. The chain joins TRBV11-2 to TRBJ2-1; 11 nucleotides line up with TRBD2. Germline CDR1 SGHAT, CDR2 FQNNGV. V dropped 1 base and J dropped 2; count of bases not matched to a gene: 4. CDR3 length: 17 amino acids. The whole variable domain, filled in from reference TRBV11-2 and TRBJ2-1, reads EAGVAQSPRYKIIEKRQSVAFWCNPISGHATLYWYQQILGQGPKLLIQFQNNGVVDDSQLPKDRFSAERLKGVDSTLKIQPAKLEDSAVYLCASSLVVTSGTYNEQFFGPGTRLTVL.

The rearrangement joins TRBV13 to TRBJ2-7; D not certain. V lost 3 bases to trimming and J lost 2 bases, with 11 bases between them. Per the germline V gene, CDR1 is PRHDT and CDR2 is FYEKMQ (reference sequence). CDR3 size: 14 residues. The CDR3 bases are TGTGCCAGCAGCTTTAATCCCCAAACCTACGAGCAGTACTTC. This codes for CASSFNPQTYEQYF. Using reference TRBV13 and TRBJ2-7 for the parts outside the CDR3, the full variable domain is AAGVIQSPRHLIKEKRETATLKCYPIPRHDTVYWYQQGPGQDPQFLISFYEKMQSDKGSIPDRFSAQQFSDYHSELNMSSLELGDSALYFCASSFNPQTYEQYFGPGTRLTVT.

This clonotype was seen ten or more times. The V gene is TRBV12-3 or TRBV12-4, the J gene TRBJ1-2; 7 positions agree with TRBD1. CDR3 length: 15 residues. V trimming: 6 bases; J trimming: 3 bases; junction bases outside the gene matches: 10. CDR3 DNA sequence: TGTGCCAGCAGCCCCGACAGGGCGAGGGACTATGGCTACACCTTC. Translated: CASSPDRARDYGYTF.

The rearrangement uses TRBV25-1 and TRBJ1-1; 8 bases match TRBD1. The V and J ends lost 5 bases and 4 bases, in that order; junction bases with no gene match: 9. The CDR3 is 15 amino acids. The germline V gene encodes CDR1 MGHDK and CDR2 SYGVNS. The CDR3: CASSKAGGLGTEAFF. DNA for the CDR3: TGTGCCAGCAGTAAGGCAGGGGGCCTGGGCACTGAAGCTTTCTTT.

This clonotype was seen at least ten times. A read error may account for a junction end that differs from germline. The chain has TRBV4-2 and TRBJ1-2; TRBD1 aligns across 9 bases. This CDR3 region has 18 residues. CDR1 LGHNA and CDR2 YNFKEQ come from the germline V gene. The CDR3 nucleotides read TGTGCCAGCATCCAAACTCTTTTTACAGGGGGCCCTCACTATGGCTACACCTTC. It encodes CASIQTLFTGGPHYGYTF.

This clonotype was seen repeatedly, ten times or more. V and J are TRBV6-2 or TRBV6-3 and TRBJ2-1, with 8 bases identical to TRBD1. The germline V gene has CDR1 MNHEY and CDR2 SVGEGT. The J segment lost 2 bases and the V segment lost 7 bases, leaving 4 bases of the junction unmatched. The CDR3 loop spans 14 amino acids. This CDR3 is CASKARGPYNEQFF. The CDR3, as DNA: TGTGCCAGCAAGGCCAGGGGGCCCTACAATGAGCAGTTCTTC.

This clonotype was counted many times. This chain connects TRBV6-5 to TRBJ2-1, with a weak D call TRBD1 (5 bases). CDR1 is MNHEY and CDR2 is SVGAGI in the germline V gene. V dropped 5 bases and J dropped 4 bases, with 9 bases sitting between them. The CDR3 is 13 amino acids. CDR3 coding DNA: TGTGCCAGCAGTCCACAGGTATACAATGAGCAGTTCTTC. It yields the protein CASSPQVYNEQFF.

This clonotype was detected many times. The CDR3: CASSQDFLDSGNTIYF. The CDR3 DNA reads as TGTGCCAGCAGCCAAGATTTTTTGGACTCTGGAAACACCATATATTTT. J is TRBJ1-3 and V is TRBV4-2; D gene uncertain. Trimming removed 0 bases at V and 0 bases at J, with 9 bases between. Germline V gene data show CDR1 as LGHNA and CDR2 as YNFKEQ. The CDR3 has 16 amino acids.

This clonotype appeared a few times. This rearrangement joins TRBV9 to TRBJ1-3; no reliable D call. This CDR3 comprises 16 residues. V lost 4 bases, J lost 3 bases, and 17 bases lay in between. CDR1 is SGDLS, CDR2 YYNGEE, per germline. For the CDR3, the DNA is TGTGCCAGCAGCCCCCACCGTGGGGAAGGTGGAAACACCATATATTTT. Its protein is CASSPHRGEGGNTIYF.

This clonotype was detected ten times or more. This chain links TRBV25-1 with TRBJ2-2; 10 bases are shared with TRBD2. Unmatched junction bases numbered 7, after V lost 3 bases and J lost 0 bases. The CDR3 extends over 18 amino acids. CDR1 MGHDK and CDR2 SYGVNS come from the germline V gene. The CDR3 sequence is CASSDRMGLATNTGELFF. CDR3 nucleotide sequence: TGTGCCAGCAGTGATCGCATGGGACTAGCGACGAACACCGGGGAGCTGTTTTTT.

The sample holds many counts of this clonotype. The rearrangement uses TRBV5-1 and TRBJ1-1, with TRBD1 identical over 9 bases. The CDR3 is 14 residues long. Trimming cost V 0 bases and J 6 bases; bases outside gene matches: 3. Germline CDR1 SGHRS, CDR2 YFSETQ. In nucleotides, the CDR3 is TGCGCCAGCAGCTTGGTACAGGGGGCCTCTGAAGCTTTCTTT. Protein product: CASSLVQGASEAFF.

This clonotype was seen repeatedly, ten times or more. J is TRBJ2-5 and V is TRBV12-3 or TRBV12-4, with 7 positions matching TRBD2. V was pared by 3 bases and J by 1 base, with 8 bases of the junction left unmatched. CDR3 size: 16 residues. The CDR3 spells CASSFSWASGQETQYF. CDR3 in DNA: TGTGCCAGCAGTTTCTCCTGGGCTAGCGGCCAAGAGACCCAGTACTTC.

This clonotype occurred a few times. V and J are TRBV29-1 and TRBJ1-1, with D uncertain. Trimming cost V 4 bases and J 3 bases, with 12 bases left between them. The germline V gene encodes CDR1 SQVTM and CDR2 ANQGSEA. The CDR3 is made up of 13 amino acids. CDR3 in amino acids: CSVVPDGYTEAFF. The CDR3 nucleotides read TGCAGCGTTGTACCCGACGGTTACACTGAAGCTTTCTTT.